A single sample gave rise to the 9 T cell receptor beta chains below, sequenced in a study of T cell repertoires in cytomegalovirus infection. Antigen specificity for these receptors is unknown. MiXCR was run by TCRdb on the reads, yielding one entry per CDR3 protein. The sample has about 130,000 distinct CDR3 sequences, about 31% seen once. This specimen was CD8+ T cells from cultured PBMCs, taken from culture after CMV antigen stimulation. The receptors derive from a human donor in good health (CMV status not recorded). Some clones in this sample may be carry-over from other donors' samples.

The chain has TRBV7-6 and TRBJ2-2; D gene ambiguous. There are 16 residues in the CDR3. V gave up 2 bases and J gave up 3 bases, with 13 bases separating them. From germline, CDR1 is SGHVS and CDR2 FNYEAQ. CDR3 sequence (DNA): TGTGCCAGCAGCTTAAGAAGTGCGACCGACACCGGGGAGCTGTTTTTT. This codes for CASSLRSATDTGELFF.

Regarding this clonotype: A much bigger clone sits one base away, suggesting this may be a read error. The CDR3 protein is CASSLVGTGGLTDLAGELFF. The CDR3 region has the DNA TGTGCCAGCAGCTTAGTGGGCACAGGGGGCCTGACTGATTTAGCCGGGGAGCTGTTTTTT. The V and J genes are TRBV7-8 and TRBJ2-2; TRBD1 aligns across 9 bases. CDR1 and CDR2 (germline): SGHVS, FQNEAQ. J gave up 6 bases and V 1 base, and 18 bases lay outside the gene matches. The CDR3 runs to 20 residues. Using reference TRBV7-8 and TRBJ2-2 for the parts outside the CDR3, the full variable domain is GAGVSQSPRYKVAKRGQDVALRCDPISGHVSLFWYQQALGQGPEFLTYFQNEAQLDKSGLPSDRFFAERPEGSVSTLKIQRTQQEDSAVYLCASSLVGTGGLTDLAGELFFGEGSRLTVL.

The chain combines TRBV7-2 with TRBJ2-4, with TRBD2 matching 9 bases. This CDR3 has 17 residues. V dropped 2 bases and J dropped 1; count of bases not matched to a gene: 6. Germline values: CDR1 SGHTA, CDR2 FQGNSA. CDR3 amino acids: CASSLISGTSAKNIQYF. DNA of the CDR3: TGTGCCAGCAGCTTAATAAGTGGGACTAGCGCCAAAAACATTCAGTACTTC.

This clonotype was seen more than once but under ten times. The chain employs TRBV19 and TRBJ1-1; D gene uncertain. V lost 7 bases and J 1 base, leaving 13 bases between the germline ends. The CDR3 is 14 residues long. Germline V gives CDR1 LNHDA, CDR2 SQIVND (reference sequence). The CDR3 reads CASNFGFGNTEAFF. DNA for the CDR3: TGTGCCAGTAATTTCGGTTTTGGGAACACTGAAGCTTTCTTT.

This clonotype was seen only once. The chain links TRBV6-1 to TRBJ2-5; a weak D match, TRBD1 (6 bases). The CDR3 is made up of 15 amino acids. The V end lost 3 bases, the J end lost 5 bases, and 16 bases lay between the germline ends. The germline V gene encodes CDR1 MNHNS and CDR2 SASEGT. The CDR3 region has the DNA TGTGCCAGCAGTGATTTTCGACAGGAGACGGAGACCCAGTACTTC. Residues: CASSDFRQETETQYF.

This clonotype was detected many times. The rearrangement joins TRBV4-1 to TRBJ1-1; D is possibly TRBD1 (6 bases). This CDR3 has 14 amino acids. Germline V lookup: CDR1 MGHRA, CDR2 YSYEKL. V gave up 8 bases and J gave up 1 base, with 14 bases separating them. CDR3 residues: CASSPTQGNTEAFF. The CDR3 DNA reads TGCGCCAGCTCCCCCACACAGGGGAACACTGAAGCTTTCTTT.

The V call is TRBV18, the J call TRBJ1-1; D not resolved. Germline V gives CDR1 KGHSH, CDR2 LQKENI. The CDR3 consists of 13 residues. The germline V and J ends were trimmed by 3 bases and 3 bases, with 8 bases remaining between them. The CDR3, as DNA: TGTGCCAGCTCACCGGAGCAGTACACTGAAGCTTTCTTT. As protein: CASSPEQYTEAFF.

V is TRBV7-6 and J is TRBJ2-7; D is perhaps TRBD1 (6 bases). The ends were cut back, 3 bases at V and 0 bases at J, with 6 bases in the middle. CDR1 and CDR2 (germline): SGHVS, FNYEAQ. The length of the CDR3 is 13 residues. DNA of the CDR3: TGTGCCAGCAGCTTGGACAGCTCCTACGAGCAGTACTTC. Amino acids: CASSLDSSYEQYF. Using reference TRBV7-6 and TRBJ2-7 for the parts outside the CDR3, the full variable domain is GAGVSQSPRYKVTKRGQDVALRCDPISGHVSLYWYRQALGQGPEFLTYFNYEAQQDKSGLPNDRFSAERPEGSISTLTIQRTEQRDSAMYRCASSLDSSYEQYFGPGTRLTVT.

This clonotype was observed a few times. Here the CDR3 reads CASRRPGQIVGNYGYTF. The DNA of the CDR3 is TGTGCCAGTAGACGGCCTGGGCAAATCGTAGGGAACTATGGCTACACCTTC. This chain uses TRBV19 with TRBJ1-2, with D unresolved. The germline gives CDR1 LNHDA, CDR2 SQIVND (reference sequence). The CDR3 totals 17 residues. Trimming stripped 6 bases from V and 2 bases from J, with 22 bases between.